Here is one TCR beta chain with its context. Profiling relied on immunoSEQ multiplex PCR, and the TCRdb table lists in-frame clones only, not all of them. The sample includes tens of thousands of clones, 82% of them seen just once. This sample stems from a study of OX40 agonist ivuxolimab in advanced cancers. About the research overall: Six ivuxolimab dose levels, 0.01 to 10 mg/kg, were given intravenously every 2 weeks.

People who had autoimmune disease history or systemic immunosuppression were excluded. The material sequenced was CD4+ or CD8+ T cells sorted from blood, taken in a trial of the OX40 agonist ivuxolimab. The sequence was collected from an adult with an advanced solid tumor such as melanoma, head and neck, liver or kidney cancer.

CDR3 DNA: TGCGCCAGCAGCTTGCAGGCCGGACCCTCTGGAAACACCATATATTTT. Translation: CASSLQAGPSGNTIYF. This chain connects TRBV5-1 to TRBJ1-3; D uncertain. Trimming cost V 1 base and J 0 bases, with 11 bases left between them. The CDR3 spans 16 residues. Per the germline V gene, CDR1 is SGHRS and CDR2 is YFSETQ. Using reference TRBV5-1 and TRBJ1-3 for the parts outside the CDR3, the full variable domain is KAGVTQTPRYLIKTRGQQVTLSCSPISGHRSVSWYQQTPGQGLQFLFEYFSETQRNKGNFPGRFSGRQFSNSRSEMNVSTLELGDSALYLCASSLQAGPSGNTIYFGEGSWLTVV.